The next 3 T cell receptor beta chains were all read from a single sample in a study of T-cell reconstitution after alpha-beta-depleted transplantation in children. The TCRbeta library incorporated unique molecular identifiers. One entry per CDR3 protein, called by TCRdb with MiXCR from the PCR reads. The top ten hold around 5% of the sample, which has some 240,000 distinct CDR3 sequences, over 9.5% seen once. This specimen was PBMCs from the stem cell graft donor, taken from the stem cell graft. The receptors derive from a human donor who donated a stem cell graft to a child with SCID.

Written as DNA, the CDR3 is TGTGCCAGCAGCCCCTTTAATGAGCAGTTCTTC. It yields the protein CASSPFNEQFF. This chain uses TRBV7-2 with TRBJ2-1; D is ambiguous. Trimming took off 5 bases at V and 7 bases at J, with 6 bases between the two ends. The CDR3 loop spans 11 amino acids. Germline CDR1 and CDR2: SGHTA and FQGNSA. The full variable domain, completed using reference TRBV7-2 and TRBJ2-1, is GAGVSQSPSNKVTEKGKDVELRCDPISGHTALYWYRQSLGQGLEFLIYFQGNSAPDKSGLPSDRFSAERTGGSVSTLTIQRTQQEDSAVYLCASSPFNEQFFGPGTRLTVL.

In this sample, this clonotype turned up many times. The V call is TRBV6-5, the J call TRBJ1-2; D uncertain. The germline V gene encodes CDR1 MNHEY and CDR2 SVGAGI. CDR3 length: 15 residues. Trimming stripped 3 bases from V and 4 bases from J, with 15 bases between. DNA of the CDR3: TGTGCCAGCAGTTATTATGGACCCTCTGGCTATGGCTACACCTTC. Amino acids: CASSYYGPSGYGYTF.

This clonotype was seen at least ten times. V usage is TRBV24-1 and J usage is TRBJ1-2, with 7 bases fitting TRBD1. This CDR3 comprises 16 residues. The V and J ends lost 4 bases and 4 bases, in that order; junction bases with no gene match: 11. CDR1 and CDR2 (germline): KGHDR, SFDVKD. The CDR3 nucleotides are TGTGCCACCAGTGAGATCGGACAGGAATTAGCCTATGGCTACACCTTC. Translating it yields CATSEIGQELAYGYTF.